Sequencing of this TCR beta chain was carried out in a study of molecular identifiers for immune sequencing clone quantification (dated by TCRdb to the late 2010s). Background on the whole study: In a replicate experiment, RNA from around 20,000 or 100,000 naive CD8 T cells was split into five aliquots, four of which were sequenced. This methods study benchmarked molecular-identifier clustering-based TCR repertoire sequencing (MIDCIRS) and TCR RNA copy counting, using CD8 T cells to do so. What the study reported, not specific to this receptor: In CMV-specific effector cells, clones with more than 20 RNA copies accounted for over 99% of molecules, whereas in naive cells such clones accounted for under 1%. Without barcode sub-clustering, chimeric consensus sequences inflated TCR diversity; chimeras reached as high as 47%. The naive libraries included spiked-in Jurkat TCR RNA (around 10 copies' worth), and this RNA is not part of the donor repertoire. Highly expanded clone sizes could be underestimated because identical TCR molecules may share a barcode. Modeling gave approximately 3 recovered TCR RNA copies per cell versus 9.5 to 10 by digital PCR, implying approximately 30% capture efficiency. Spiked-in Jurkat TCR RNA equal to a single cell's worth was reported to be detectable even within 1,100,000 naive CD8 T cells.

CDR1 and CDR2, per the germline V gene, are SQVTM and ANQGSEA. V and J are truncated by 4 bases and 7 bases respectively, leaving an intervening sequence of 13 bases. The CDR3 measures 12 amino acids from cysteine to phenylalanine. CDR3 DNA only is kept here, 36 bases in frame from base 1. In the case of this clonotype: It has no known antigen specificity. Nothing much larger sits one base from this clone, and base qualities are not available.

Library prep was done by PCR. The sequencing machine was a NextSeq 500. Preparation of bulk TCR libraries followed a previously described approach, with the TCR primers listed in Table S5. Purification of total RNA was performed with the Qiagen AllPrep DNA/RNA kit. Before analysis, reads from multiple sequencing runs of one library were combined. Per the authors' processing: Reads were retained only if the reads had an exact TCR constant sequence, and the retained reads were trimmed to 150 nt and grouped according to their 12-nt molecular barcodes. Reads within each barcode group were sub-clustered using a 15% Levenshtein threshold, and quality-weighted consensus sequences were constructed for each RNA molecule. Non-functional sequences were discarded, and so were lower-count sequences lying one edit away from another sequence. On the basis of fitting two negative binomial distributions, barcode sub-clusters with fewer than 20% of the maximum read count were discarded. TCRdb cleaned the public reads at Q25 with fastp, built clones with MiXCR and kept in-frame beta chains. Each entry merges the rows of one CDR3 protein and shows their most common DNA and genes. For this entry, the V and J calls and clone size follow TCRdb and not the study's own pipeline. This sample is represented by some 580,000 distinct CDR3 sequences; roughly 27% of them were singletons. About 0.73% of the sample is in the top ten clones.

Libraries of naive CD8 T cells were built from anywhere between about 19,000 and 1,000,000 sorted cells, with 10%, 30% or 50% of the purified RNA used. Naive CD8 T cells were FACS-sorted as CD8+CD4-CCR7+CD45RA+ on a BD FACSAria II into RLT Plus buffer. To test detection sensitivity, Jurkat RNA equivalent to more than 9 TCR copies was spiked into samples of about 19,000-1,000,000 naive CD8 T cells. CD8 T cells were enriched with RosetteSep CD8+ T Cell Enrichment Cocktail and Ficoll-Paque, followed by ACK red cell lysis. The chain is made from TRBV29-1 and TRBJ1-2; TRBD1 is possibly the D segment (6 matching bases). The sample comprised naive CD8+ T cells from blood, with Jurkat cell RNA spiked in. The cell subset or site label on this specimen signifies: FACS-sorted CD8+CD4-CCR7+CD45RA+ naive T cells. This clonotype was obtained from a human donor in good health. Some libraries in this study had Jurkat cell RNA spiked in. The CDR3 sequence is CSVVGGAGGYTF. The base sequence is TGCAGCGTTGTGGGGGGGGCCGGTGGCTACACCTTC. When the CDR3 is completed using the reference TRBV29-1 and TRBJ1-2 genes on either side, the full variable domain is SAVISQKPSRDICQRGTSLTIQCQVDSQVTMMFWYRQQPGQSLTLIATANQGSEATYESGFVIDKFPISRPNLTFSTLTVSNMSPEDSSIYLCSVVGGAGGYTFGSGTRLTVV.